Below, one T cell receptor beta chain is given with its context. Its cognate antigen has yet to be identified. No base quality values were provided; no much bigger clone lies one nucleotide off. Enrolling through a virtual design, the prospective study's participants ranged in age from roughly 18 to 90 years and lived across some 22 United States geographic areas. To assign participants to cohorts, the prospective study relied on clinical history that participants themselves reported in a screening survey and a study questionnaire. Recovered participants in ImmuneRACE Cohort 3 were defined by two consecutive negative NP/OP PCR tests, clearance by a healthcare professional, or resolution of symptoms. Mobile phlebotomists in the prospective study collected whole blood, serum and a nasopharyngeal or oropharyngeal swab from every participant. Prospective study participants could optionally give additional blood draws and questionnaires over an approximately two-month period. Before DNA extraction, blood samples from the prospective study were shipped at room temperature or frozen.

These data come from a study of blood T cell repertoires in COVID-19 (dated by TCRdb to about 2020). Notes on the research overall: Collaborator samples came from the United States, Italy and Spain and covered acute and convalescent phases of COVID-19. The repertoires were released in a freely available public database meant as a resource for research on the immune response to SARS-CoV-2. A de-identified subject ID, COVID-19 status, age in years and sex were almost always included in the sample metadata. HLA class I and class II types, where available, came from metadata supplied by the sample provider rather than from assay-based typing. Subjects who had been exposed to COVID-19, were actively infected with it, or had recovered from it provided the deeply sampled blood TCRbeta repertoires that made up the dataset. The samples were drawn from two sources: the first 160 participants of the ongoing ImmuneRACE study, and 1,000 to 1,500 subjects contributed by 6 global collaborators. The material from the prospective study consisted of cDNA or gDNA derived from T cells, B-cell-depleted T cells, or PBMCs.

TCRbeta CDR3 regions were amplified from genomic DNA by means of the immunoSEQ Assay, a bias-controlled multiplex PCR. Per the source publication's procedure: Within the assay, amplification of reference gene primers was used to estimate how many nucleated cells each sample contained. Sequence reads were collapsed and filtered to measure the absolute abundance of every unique TCRbeta CDR3 rearrangement. Productive Simpson clonality was computed per sample as the square root of Simpson's diversity index over productive rearrangements. This immuneACCESS table, as held by TCRdb, lists in-frame sequences with V and J called but not all clones. Of the missing ones, under half trace to an unresolved V gene in checked studies; the others have no known cause. The V and J calls and the clone size are those of that table, but D and trimming were determined from the DNA. The sample contains fewer than 350,000 clones, around 86% of them found a single time. The ten largest clonotypes hold about 1.7% of the sample.

According to the germline V gene (reference sequence), CDR1 reads LNHNV and CDR2 reads YYDKDF. From cysteine to phenylalanine, the CDR3 is 14 amino acids long. The CDR3 DNA has 42 bases and is translated from base 1. V was cut back by 3 bases and J by 9 bases, leaving a gap of 18 bases between them. What the research found in general, with its limitations: Clinical and demographic metadata were provided uncurated, with the amount varying by source and participant.

The chain was built from TRBV15 and TRBJ2-7, with TRBD2 tentatively as D gene (6 bases match). This clonotype originated in a woman aged 35 to 49 who had recovered from COVID-19. The source material was PBMCs or T cells enriched from blood (not recorded which). The CDR3: CATSSGTAIPGQYF. The nucleotides read TGTGCCACCAGCAGCGGGACTGCCATCCCCGGGCAGTACTTC.